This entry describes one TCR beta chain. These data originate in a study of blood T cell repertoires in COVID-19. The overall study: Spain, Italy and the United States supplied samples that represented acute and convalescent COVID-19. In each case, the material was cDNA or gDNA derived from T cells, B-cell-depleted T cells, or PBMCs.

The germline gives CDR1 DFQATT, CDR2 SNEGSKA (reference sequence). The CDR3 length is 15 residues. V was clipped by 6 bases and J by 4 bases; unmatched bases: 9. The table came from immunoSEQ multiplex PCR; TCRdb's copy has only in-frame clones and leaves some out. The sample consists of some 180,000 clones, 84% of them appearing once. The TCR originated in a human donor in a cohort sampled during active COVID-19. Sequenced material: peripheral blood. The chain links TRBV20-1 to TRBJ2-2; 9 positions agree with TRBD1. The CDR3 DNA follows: TGCAGTGCAAGTACAGGGGGCCCGGGCACCGGGGAGCTGTTTTTT. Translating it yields CSASTGGPGTGELFF.